The 28 T cell receptor beta chains below come from one sample, sequenced in a study of blood T cell repertoires in COVID-19. The protocol was immunoSEQ multiplex PCR, while the TCRdb copy is restricted to in-frame clones and leaves out a portion. The sample includes fewer than 85,000 clones, roughly 89% seen only once; the top ten take approximately 4.2%. The sample was peripheral blood. These receptor sequences come from a man aged 50-59 years with active COVID-19.

V is TRBV2 and J is TRBJ1-3; 8 bases line up with TRBD1. V dropped 6 bases and J dropped 1; count of bases not matched to a gene: 5. Germline CDR1 and CDR2: SNHLY and FYNNEI. The CDR3 extends over 15 amino acids. The CDR3 region is CASRVDRGSGNTIYF. In nucleotides, the CDR3 is TGTGCCAGCAGGGTTGACAGGGGTTCTGGAAACACCATATATTTT. The full variable domain, rest sourced from reference TRBV2 and TRBJ1-3, is EPEVTQTPSHQVTQMGQEVILRCVPISNHLYFYWYRQILGQKVEFLVSFYNNEISEKSEIFDDQFSVERPDGSNFTLKIRSTKLEDSAMYFCASRVDRGSGNTIYFGEGSWLTVV.

The CDR3 DNA follows: TGTGCCAGCAGTCACGACCCCAGGGGTAGCACAGATACGCAGTATTTT. Translating it yields CASSHDPRGSTDTQYF. The chain is built from TRBV28 and TRBJ2-3; D perhaps matches TRBD1 (6 bases). Germline assignment: CDR1 MDHEN and CDR2 SYDVKM. The CDR3 length is 16 residues. With 5 bases removed from V and 0 bases from J, the gap between germline ends came to 15 bases.

CDR3 region: CASSPGAGPYEQYF. The DNA of the CDR3 is TGTGCCAGCAGTCCAGGCGCGGGACCCTACGAGCAGTACTTC. V gene TRBV9 combines with J gene TRBJ2-7; a weak D match, TRBD2 (6 bases). Germline V gives CDR1 SGDLS, CDR2 YYNGEE. CDR3 length: 14 amino acids. Trimming shortened V by 5 bases and J by 2 bases, and 14 bases separated the two germline ends.

This clone was recorded once. V and J are TRBV11-1 and TRBJ2-1; 9 nucleotides match TRBD2. The CDR3 has 16 amino acids. V lost 2 bases, J lost 2 bases, and 4 bases stayed unmatched. Germline V gene sequence: CDR1 SGHAT, CDR2 FQDESV (reference sequence). This CDR3 is CASSLLAGGTYNEQFF. The CDR3 coding sequence is TGTGCCAGCAGCTTATTGGCGGGAGGGACCTACAATGAGCAGTTCTTC.

The V gene is TRBV28, the J gene TRBJ1-2; TRBD1 matches at 8 bases. The CDR3 is made up of 14 amino acids. The trim removed 2 bases at V and 4 bases at J, leaving 3 bases unmatched. Germline loops: CDR1 MDHEN, CDR2 SYDVKM. The CDR3: CASSLQGAGYGYTF. The CDR3, as DNA: TGTGCCAGCAGTTTACAGGGGGCAGGCTATGGCTACACCTTC.

The V and J genes are TRBV12-3 or TRBV12-4 and TRBJ2-1; 7 bases are a match to TRBD2. The CDR3 covers 12 residues. The J segment lost 10 bases and the V segment lost 5 bases, leaving 5 bases of the junction unmatched. As DNA, the CDR3 is TGTGCCAGCAGTCTCAGCGGGAAAGAGCAGTTCTTC. It yields the protein CASSLSGKEQFF.

This rearrangement joins TRBV18 to TRBJ1-1; no clear D. Trimming cost V 3 bases and J 5 bases, with 19 bases left between them. This CDR3 contains 16 residues. Germline CDR1 KGHSH, CDR2 LQKENI. CDR3 DNA sequence: TGTGCCAGCTCACCCCGAGGAGTCCGGGGTGAGACTGAAGCTTTCTTT. Its protein product is CASSPRGVRGETEAFF.

By share, this clone ranks as medium-sized. The CDR3 DNA sequence: TGTGCCTGGGCCCTTGCCTACGAGCAGTACTTC. Residues: CAWALAYEQYF. The chain combines TRBV30 with TRBJ2-7; D remains ambiguous. V lost 5 bases, J lost 2 bases, and 7 bases lay in between. Germline V lookup: CDR1 GTSNPN, CDR2 SVGIG (reference sequence). This CDR3 comprises 11 residues.

V usage is TRBV29-1 and J usage is TRBJ2-7; TRBD2 matches 7 bases. The CDR3 is 12 amino acids. The junction had 8 bases not matched to a gene; V was cut back by 7 bases and J by 5 bases. Germline V gives CDR1 SQVTM, CDR2 ANQGSEA. CDR3 loop: CSAPGAGDEQYF. CDR3 bases: TGCAGCGCCCCTGGGGCGGGAGACGAGCAGTACTTC.

The chain has TRBV7-2 and TRBJ1-1, with D perhaps TRBD1 (5 bases). This CDR3 has 19 residues. From germline, CDR1 is SGHTA and CDR2 FQGNSA. The V and J ends lost 1 base and 4 bases respectively, with 25 bases between them. The DNA for the CDR3 is TGTGCCAGCAGCTTAGAGGTCTATCAGGGCAGGTGGGGTAGCACTGAAGCTTTCTTT. Residues: CASSLEVYQGRWGSTEAFF.

V and J are TRBV3-1 (or the pseudogene TRBV3-2) and TRBJ1-2, with a tentative D call TRBD1 (5 bases). The CDR3 runs 14 residues. Between the trimmed V and J ends, which lost 3 bases and 0 bases, there was a span of 8 bases. Germline V CDR1 and CDR2: LGHDT, YNNKEL (reference sequence). The CDR3 protein is CASSQTEANYGYTF. The DNA for the CDR3 is TGTGCCAGCAGCCAGACAGAAGCTAACTATGGCTACACCTTC.

The chain combines TRBV9 with TRBJ1-6; 9 bases fit TRBD1. Germline V gene data show CDR1 as SGDLS and CDR2 as YYNGEE. This CDR3 is 18 amino acids long. V dropped 3 bases and J dropped 9; count of bases not matched to a gene: 16. This CDR3 is CASSENTGTGSAASPLHF. CDR3 nucleotide sequence: TGTGCCAGCAGCGAAAATACCGGGACAGGGTCTGCAGCTTCACCCCTCCACTTT.

CDR3 region: CASSEQTINQPQHF. As DNA, the CDR3 is TGTGCCAGCAGTGAACAGACTATCAATCAGCCCCAGCATTTT. The chain carries TRBV6-1 and TRBJ1-5; D is undetermined. Germline CDR1 MNHNS, CDR2 SASEGT. The CDR3 contains 14 residues. The V gene lost 2 bases and the J gene lost 3 bases, with 8 bases spanning the gap.

The chain recombines TRBV19 with TRBJ1-5; D is possibly TRBD1 (6 bases). Germline assignment: CDR1 LNHDA and CDR2 SQIVND (reference sequence). The V gene lost 1 base and the J gene lost 2 bases, with 12 bases spanning the gap. The CDR3 is made up of 16 amino acids. CDR3 amino acids: CASSIVQGYRNQPQHF. The CDR3 DNA is TGTGCCAGTAGTATAGTTCAGGGGTACCGCAATCAGCCCCAGCATTTT.

The CDR3 DNA follows: TGTGCCAGCAGCAAGCGAAGCGGACTAGCGTATAATATAATAAGCACAGATACGCAGTATTTT. Translation gives CASSKRSGLAYNIISTDTQYF. The gene calls are TRBV21-1 and TRBJ2-3; TRBD2 reflects the table's D call only, with no check against the DNA. TRBV21-1 is termed a pseudogene. The CDR3 runs 21 residues.

In its sample, this clone was seen once. The chain has TRBV7-9 and TRBJ2-2; 8 nucleotides line up with TRBD1. The CDR3 extends over 16 amino acids. The V gene's germline CDR1 is SEHNR and CDR2 FQNEAQ (reference sequence). J was trimmed by 1 base and V by 6 bases; bases with no gene match: 7. The CDR3 DNA is TGTGCCAGCAGTCCAAGGGGGACAGGGAACACCGGGGAGCTGTTTTTT. Translating it yields CASSPRGTGNTGELFF.

The chain has TRBV25-1 and TRBJ1-6, with TRBD1 identical over 7 bases. V trimming: 5 bases; J trimming: 7 bases; junction bases outside the gene matches: 5. The CDR3 is 14 amino acids. Per germline, CDR1 MGHDK and CDR2 SYGVNS. In DNA, the CDR3 is TGTGCCAGCAGTTTTAGACAGGGCAATTCACCCCTCCACTTT. It specifies CASSFRQGNSPLHF.

V and J are TRBV28 and TRBJ1-4; D is unclear. Germline CDR1 is MDHEN and CDR2 is SYDVKM. The V end lost 6 bases, the J end lost 0 bases, and 14 bases lay between the germline ends. The CDR3 extends over 16 amino acids. The CDR3 DNA reads as TGTGCCAGCAGCCGGGAAAACGTTGCAACTAATGAAAAACTGTTTTTT. Translation gives CASSRENVATNEKLFF.

This sequence joins TRBV27 and TRBJ1-2; D ambiguous. CDR1 is MNHEY and CDR2 is SMNVEV in the germline V gene (reference sequence). Trimming took off 7 bases at V and 3 bases at J, with 12 bases between the two ends. CDR3 length equals 13 residues. CDR3 residues: CASKRREDYGYTF. The CDR3 DNA reads as TGTGCCAGCAAAAGGAGGGAGGACTATGGCTACACCTTC.

This clone has a single count. V gene TRBV19 combines with J gene TRBJ2-7, with 7 nucleotides matching TRBD1. With V trimmed by 3 bases and J by 2 bases, 4 bases remained unmatched. Germline CDR1 and CDR2: LNHDA and SQIVND (reference sequence). The CDR3 contains 14 residues. The CDR3 coding sequence is TGTGCCAGTAGTATCAGGGGGACAACCTACGAGCAGTACTTC. Amino acid sequence: CASSIRGTTYEQYF.

This clone was counted a single time. V and J are TRBV2 and TRBJ2-7, with D possibly matching TRBD2 (5 bases). CDR1 is SNHLY and CDR2 is FYNNEI in the germline V gene. This CDR3 spans 12 amino acids. V lost 5 bases and J 5 bases, leaving 10 bases between the germline ends. The CDR3 DNA reads TGTGCCAGCAGTAGACCGGGGAACGAGCAGTACTTC. It is translated as CASSRPGNEQYF.

This clone was found once. The chain carries TRBV3-1 (or the pseudogene TRBV3-2) and TRBJ2-1; TRBD2 is a possible D gene (7 bases). Trimming took 4 bases from V and 0 from J, leaving 16 bases between them. Germline V gene sequence: CDR1 LGHDT, CDR2 YNNKEL (reference sequence). The CDR3 is 17 amino acids. The CDR3 sequence: CASSLRTGGTSYNEQFF. As DNA, the CDR3 is TGTGCCAGCAGCCTCCGGACGGGGGGCACCTCCTACAATGAGCAGTTCTTC.

By frequency in the sample, this clone is medium-sized. The chain combines TRBV4-3 with TRBJ1-4; TRBD1 matches at 9 bases. The CDR3 consists of 16 residues. In germline, CDR1 is LGHNA, CDR2 YSLEER. V shed 0 bases and J 7 bases; nucleotides not matched to a gene: 6. The CDR3 here is CASSQDSGTGSEKLFF. The CDR3 DNA reads TGCGCCAGCAGCCAAGATTCCGGGACAGGGTCTGAAAAACTGTTTTTT.

This clone was seen a single time. The chain joins TRBV19 to TRBJ1-2; D is ambiguous. CDR1 LNHDA and CDR2 SQIVND come from the germline V gene (reference sequence). The CDR3 has 14 amino acids. V was trimmed by 5 bases and J by 0 bases, leaving 10 bases between them. As DNA, the CDR3 is TGTGCCAGTAGTCGTACTACCTCTAACTATGGCTACACCTTC. It yields the protein CASSRTTSNYGYTF.

The gene calls are TRBV12-5 and TRBJ2-1, with a tentative D call TRBD2 (6 bases). V was pared by 2 bases and J by 2 bases, with 13 bases between. Germline V lookup: CDR1 LGHNT, CDR2 FRNRAP. The CDR3 is 16 residues long. CDR3 protein: CASGLPRGITYNEQFF. The CDR3 nucleotides read TGTGCTAGTGGTTTGCCCCGGGGGATTACCTACAATGAGCAGTTCTTC.

This clone was seen just once. The DNA for the CDR3 is TGTGCCAGCAGCTGGCTAGCGGGGGGGTACAATGAGCAGTTCTTC. Amino acids: CASSWLAGGYNEQFF. The rearrangement uses TRBV5-4 and TRBJ2-1, with TRBD2 matching over 12 bases. CDR1 SGHNT and CDR2 YYREEE come from the germline V gene (reference sequence). The CDR3 sequence is 15 residues long. J lost 4 bases, V lost 3 bases, and 2 bases had no gene match. Variable domain in full (rest from reference TRBV5-4 and TRBJ2-1): ETGVTQSPTHLIKTRGQQVTLRCSSQSGHNTVSWYQQALGQGPQFIFQYYREEENGRGNFPPRFSGLQFPNYSSELNVNALELDDSALYLCASSWLAGGYNEQFFGPGTRLTVL.

The V call is TRBV4-1, the J call TRBJ1-4; 8 bases map to TRBD1. J was trimmed by 5 bases and V by 4 bases; bases with no gene match: 6. The CDR3 is 15 amino acids. CDR1 and CDR2 from the germline V gene are MGHRA and YSYEKL. For the CDR3, the DNA is TGCGCCAGCAGCCCGGCCGGGACAGGAAATGAAAAACTGTTTTTT. Its translation: CASSPAGTGNEKLFF.

The chain uses TRBV5-1 and TRBJ1-3, with 8 bases that match TRBD1. Germline V CDR1 and CDR2: SGHRS, YFSETQ. The CDR3 loop spans 15 amino acids. The J segment lost 3 bases and the V segment lost 1 base, leaving 3 bases of the junction unmatched. CDR3 DNA: TGCGCCAGCAGCTTGCAGGGGGCAAATGGAAACACCATATATTTT. This codes for CASSLQGANGNTIYF.